One TCR beta chain is described in this entry. This clonotype was seen ten or more times. Its antigen is not yet known. Base qualities are missing; no much larger clone stands one base away. The study was a case-control design nested within a healthcare worker cohort in London, UK, with weekly nasopharyngeal swab PCR tests and blood sampling. Healthcare workers were enrolled in the week of the UK lockdown, from 23 to 31 March 2020, and were followed every week for up to 16 weeks. This sample was taken from a study of early T cells in non-severe SARS-CoV-2 infection (TCRdb year 2021). In terms of the full investigation: TCR sequencing used bulk RNA from unsorted whole blood, so alpha and beta chains could not be paired.

The receptor library was made with 5' RACE. Sequencing was carried out with a NextSeq 500. The TCR library protocol attached unique molecular identifiers to individual cDNA molecules to correct for sequencing error and PCR bias. Both TCR alpha and beta chains were sequenced, and tight co-correlation was observed between alpha and beta sequence abundances in each sample. In the paper's pipeline: Decombinator V4 was used to annotate TCR sequences for V gene, J gene and CDR3. Expanded TCRs were defined as changing significantly between any two time points under a Poisson model with p below 0.0001. TCR abundances were normalised to the total number of TCRs sequenced in each sample and reported as counts per million. MAIT TCRs were defined by TRAV1-2 paired with TRAJ12, TRAJ20 or TRAJ33, and iNKT TCRs by TRAV10 paired with TRAJ18. VDJdb, accessed 1 November 2021, was searched for CMV, EBV and SARS-CoV-2 annotated TCRs, excluding TCRs annotated for multiple antigens. TCRdb cleaned the public reads at Q25 with fastp, built clones with MiXCR and kept in-frame beta chains. Identical CDR3 proteins give one entry, which carries the most common genes and DNA. TCRdb's processing, not the study's, gives the V and J calls here. This sample comprises some 52,000 distinct CDR3 sequences, 6.5% to 9% of them detected only once. Roughly a tenth of the sample belongs to the ten largest clones.

The junction carries 6 bases between V and J, which are trimmed by 3 bases and 3 bases respectively. Reading the germline V gene gives CDR1 MDHEN and CDR2 SYDVKM. CDR3 length: 12 amino acids, cysteine to phenylalanine. The sequence is cut down to CDR3 DNA, 36 bases in frame from base 1. Overall study results and their limits: VDJdb matching was skewed toward anti-spike CD8 responses and likely underestimated virus-specific expansions, missing private and CD4 specificities.

Recombination connected TRBV28 to TRBJ2-7, with the D gene not clear enough to name. Input material: whole blood. The source of this sequence is an adult who was a healthcare worker with PCR-confirmed SARS-CoV-2 infection or an uninfected control (not recorded which). The CDR3 protein sequence reads: CASSLLVYEQYF. DNA sequence: TGTGCCAGCAGTTTGCTGGTCTACGAGCAGTACTTC.